These 25 T cell receptor beta chains came from one sample sequenced in a study of Ad26.COV2.S vaccination and SARS-CoV-2 variants. Clones were sequenced by immunoSEQ multiplex PCR, and TCRdb holds only the in-frame ones, with some missing. The table has 410,000 or so clones, around 92% seen once. Treatment reported: around 19 received Ad26.COV2.S at low or high dose, single or two shots; several received placebo; per-sample allocation not given. Sampling occurred on day 63 after the first vaccine or placebo injection. The specimen was peripheral blood, collected in a trial of Ad26.COV2.S vaccine versus placebo. All receptors derive from a person aged 18-65 years who received the Ad26.COV2.S COVID-19 vaccine or a placebo.

The rearrangement uses TRBV28 and TRBJ2-3, with 13 bases aligning to TRBD2. Trimming cost V 5 bases and J 1 base; bases outside gene matches: 6. The CDR3 has 17 amino acids. CDR1 MDHEN and CDR2 SYDVKM come from the germline V gene. CDR3 loop: CASSIRLAGGGTDTQYF. The CDR3 bases are TGTGCCAGCAGTATCCGACTAGCGGGGGGTGGCACAGATACGCAGTATTTT.

This clone has a single count. The chain links TRBV7-2 to TRBJ2-4; possible D gene TRBD1, 6 bases. This CDR3 is built from 18 residues. V was clipped by 3 bases and J by 0 bases, with 18 bases between them. From germline, CDR1 is SGHTA and CDR2 FQGNSA. The CDR3 loop reads CASSFSPVTGLAKNIQYF. In nucleotides, the CDR3 is TGTGCCAGCAGCTTTTCTCCCGTGACAGGCTTAGCCAAAAACATTCAGTACTTC. Drawing the rest from reference TRBV7-2 and TRBJ2-4, the complete variable domain is GAGVSQSPSNKVTEKGKDVELRCDPISGHTALYWYRQSLGQGLEFLIYFQGNSAPDKSGLPSDRFSAERTGGSVSTLTIQRTQQEDSAVYLCASSFSPVTGLAKNIQYFGAGTRLSVL.

This clone appeared once. The chain carries TRBV27 and TRBJ1-1, with D possibly being TRBD1 (5 bases). The V gene lost 5 bases and the J gene lost 6 bases, with 13 bases spanning the gap. This CDR3 comprises 13 residues. Germline V lookup: CDR1 MNHEY, CDR2 SMNVEV (reference sequence). The CDR3 DNA is TGTGCCAGCAGTCTCCGGGACGGCCCTGAAGCTTTCTTT. It translates to CASSLRDGPEAFF.

The chain uses TRBV9 and TRBJ2-1; TRBD1 or TRBD2 may be the D gene (5 bases each). The CDR3 is made up of 14 amino acids. Per the germline V gene, CDR1 is SGDLS and CDR2 is YYNGEE. The ends were cut back, 2 bases at V and 8 bases at J, with 14 bases in the middle. CDR3 sequence reads: CASSVAGGGDEQFF. CDR3 DNA: TGTGCCAGCAGCGTTGCGGGTGGGGGAGATGAGCAGTTCTTC.

This clone appeared once. The CDR3 loop is CASSKRTGWGETQYF. DNA for the CDR3: TGTGCCAGCAGTAAACGGACAGGGTGGGGAGAGACCCAGTACTTC. V is TRBV27 and J is TRBJ2-5; 8 nucleotides match TRBD1. CDR1 and CDR2 from the germline V gene are MNHEY and SMNVEV (reference sequence). J lost 4 bases, V lost 5 bases, and 9 bases had no gene match. The length of the CDR3 is 15 residues.

The chain employs TRBV2 and TRBJ1-1; D ambiguous. Germline lookup yields CDR1 SNHLY and CDR2 FYNNEI. Trimming removed 6 bases at V and 2 bases at J, with 13 bases between. The CDR3 totals 14 residues. In DNA, the CDR3 is TGTGCCAGCAGAAACGGGTTTACCAACACTGAAGCTTTCTTT. This encodes CASRNGFTNTEAFF.

In the case of this clone: Other DNA sequences in this specimen translate into the identical CDR3. The chain carries TRBV18 and TRBJ1-5; D may be TRBD1 (5 bases). This CDR3 spans 13 amino acids. Trimming took 3 bases from V and 5 from J, leaving 8 bases between them. CDR1 and CDR2 (germline): KGHSH, LQKENI. The CDR3 loop reads CASSPGTDQPQHF. The CDR3 nucleotides read TGTGCCAGCTCACCGGGGACGGATCAGCCCCAGCATTTT.

The V call is TRBV6-5, the J call TRBJ1-2, with a possible D match to TRBD1 (5 bases). Germline-derived CDR1 and CDR2 are MNHEY and SVGAGI. V was trimmed by 1 base and J by 0 bases, leaving 12 bases between them. There are 16 residues in the CDR3. CDR3: CASSYYGQGANYGYTF. CDR3 sequence (DNA): TGTGCCAGCAGTTACTACGGCCAGGGTGCTAACTATGGCTACACCTTC.

This clone was detected only a few times. This sequence joins TRBV5-4 and TRBJ2-7, with TRBD1 identical over 10 bases. The germline V gene encodes CDR1 SGHNT and CDR2 YYREEE (reference sequence). V lost 4 bases and J lost 6; bases outside the gene matches: 7. This CDR3 has 14 amino acids. DNA for the CDR3: TGTGCCAGCAGCACGGGACAGGGGATCGGCGAGCAGTACTTC. It translates to CASSTGQGIGEQYF.

The V and J genes are TRBV6-2 or TRBV6-3 and TRBJ1-5; the D gene is possibly TRBD1 (5 bases). Germline V CDR1 and CDR2: MNHEY, SVGEGT. The CDR3 is made up of 15 amino acids. The ends were cut back, 5 bases at V and 0 bases at J, with 11 bases in the middle. In DNA form, the CDR3 reads TGTGCCAGCAGTCAGGGAGATGCTAGCAATCAGCCCCAGCATTTT. Its translation is CASSQGDASNQPQHF.

Many counts were recorded for this clone. The chain combines TRBV29-1 with TRBJ2-1; TRBD2 matches at 14 bases. Germline V lookup: CDR1 SQVTM, CDR2 ANQGSEA. J gave up 6 bases and V 7 bases, and 8 bases lay outside the gene matches. The CDR3 runs to 15 residues. The CDR3 loop reads CSAHATSGGVNEQFF. CDR3 coding DNA: TGCAGCGCTCACGCGACTAGCGGGGGGGTCAATGAGCAGTTCTTC.

This chain connects TRBV7-2 to TRBJ1-6; D may be TRBD1 (6 bases). V lost 5 bases and J lost 6, with 17 bases in between. Germline lookup yields CDR1 SGHTA and CDR2 FQGNSA. The CDR3 is 16 residues long. In DNA, the CDR3 is TGTGCCAGCAGCCCGACGACAGGCGGAGTTAATTCACCCCTCCACTTT. It encodes CASSPTTGGVNSPLHF.

This clone was counted once. The chain uses TRBV11-3 and TRBJ1-1; 7 bases fit TRBD1. The V gene end was trimmed by 1 base and the J gene end by 0 bases; junction bases not matched to a gene: 17. This CDR3 has 20 residues. Germline V gene lookup returns CDR1 SGHNT and CDR2 YENEEA. The CDR3 DNA follows: TGTGCCAGCAGCTTAGGGTGCGGGACAGTTGCACTGTTGGTGAACACTGAAGCTTTCTTT. This translates into CASSLGCGTVALLVNTEAFF.

The chain couples TRBV7-9 to TRBJ1-1; D is ambiguous. The germline V gene encodes CDR1 SEHNR and CDR2 FQNEAQ (reference sequence). This CDR3 has 13 amino acids. V lost 1 base, J lost 8 bases, and 11 bases lay in between. The DNA for the CDR3 is TGTGCCAGCAGCTTAGTAACCAGACCCGAAGCTTTCTTT. It yields the protein CASSLVTRPEAFF.

The chain couples TRBV15 to TRBJ2-3, with a tentative D call TRBD2 (5 bases). The CDR3 is 15 residues long. The V gene lost 5 bases and the J gene lost 0 bases, with 12 bases spanning the gap. The V gene's germline CDR1 is LNHNV and CDR2 YYDKDF (reference sequence). This chain's CDR3 is CATSPPRGSTDTQYF. The CDR3 bases are TGTGCCACCAGCCCGCCCCGGGGAAGCACAGATACGCAGTATTTT.

The rearrangement uses TRBV5-6 and TRBJ2-7; perhaps D is TRBD1 or TRBD2 (5 bases each). V shed 7 bases and J shed 2 bases, with 13 bases lying between them. Germline V gene lookup returns CDR1 SGHDT and CDR2 YYEEEE. The CDR3 spans 13 residues. This CDR3 is CASAKWGTYEQYF. The CDR3 DNA sequence: TGTGCCAGCGCCAAGTGGGGGACCTACGAGCAGTACTTC.

This sequence joins TRBV30 and TRBJ1-4; D may be TRBD1 (6 bases). In germline, CDR1 is GTSNPN, CDR2 SVGIG (reference sequence). The ends were cut back, 3 bases at V and 4 bases at J, with 15 bases in the middle. This CDR3 spans 15 amino acids. CDR3 sequence (DNA): TGTGCCTGGAGACGATCGGGACAAAGTAATGAAAAACTGTTTTTT. The encoded protein is CAWRRSGQSNEKLFF.

The chain carries TRBV27 and TRBJ2-7, with 9 bases fitting TRBD2. J gave up 0 bases and V 3 bases, and 15 bases lay outside the gene matches. CDR1 is MNHEY and CDR2 is SMNVEV in the germline V gene (reference sequence). There are 19 residues in the CDR3. CDR3 region: CASSFTQRGVPLSSYEQYF. The DNA for the CDR3 is TGTGCCAGCAGTTTTACGCAGCGGGGGGTTCCTTTGTCCTCCTACGAGCAGTACTTC.

The chain couples TRBV5-1 to TRBJ1-4, with D perhaps matching TRBD1 (6 bases). In germline, CDR1 is SGHRS, CDR2 YFSETQ. Trimming removed 1 base at V and 2 bases at J, with 12 bases between. This CDR3 region has 16 residues. The CDR3 coding sequence is TGCGCCAGCAGCTTGATTAGGGGGAGCACTAATGAAAAACTGTTTTTT. This codes for CASSLIRGSTNEKLFF.

The chain is built from TRBV27 and TRBJ1-2; 10 bases agree with TRBD1. Germline V CDR1 and CDR2: MNHEY, SMNVEV (reference sequence). With 5 bases clipped from V and 5 bases from J, the junction kept 2 bases outside the gene matches. The CDR3 has 13 amino acids. The CDR3 spells CASSEDRGYGYTF. In nucleotides, the CDR3 is TGTGCCAGCAGTGAGGACAGGGGGTATGGCTACACCTTC.

V is TRBV12-3 or TRBV12-4 and J is TRBJ2-3; the D is unclear. Trimming took off 3 bases at V and 1 base at J, with 5 bases between the two ends. CDR3 size: 13 residues. CDR3 sequence: CASSFKGTDTQYF. CDR3 nucleotides: TGTGCCAGCAGTTTCAAGGGCACAGATACGCAGTATTTT.

The chain recombines TRBV21-1 with TRBJ2-7; TRBD1, the table's D call, was not compared with the DNA. TRBV21-1 is tagged as a pseudogene. This CDR3 has 15 residues. In DNA, the CDR3 is TGTGCCAGCAGGGGCTCAGGGGGCCACCCCTACGAGCAGTACTTC. Translating it yields CASRGSGGHPYEQYF.

The V and J genes are TRBV5-6 and TRBJ1-6, with unresolved D. Trimming shortened V by 5 bases and J by 5 bases, and 11 bases separated the two germline ends. The CDR3 runs 14 residues. CDR1 is SGHDT, CDR2 YYEEEE, per germline. The CDR3 sequence is CASSYRPDNSPLHF. CDR3 nucleotides: TGTGCCAGCAGTTACCGCCCCGATAATTCACCCCTCCACTTT.

The chain recombines TRBV9 with TRBJ1-1; D gene ambiguous. Germline-derived CDR1 and CDR2 are SGDLS and YYNGEE. CDR3 size: 14 residues. The V end lost 0 bases, the J end lost 0 bases, and 6 bases lay between the germline ends. The CDR3 is CASSVGAMNTEAFF. The CDR3 coding sequence is TGTGCCAGCAGCGTAGGGGCGATGAACACTGAAGCTTTCTTT.

DNA of the CDR3: TGTGCCAGCAGCAACCGGGCCGCCTACGAGCAGTACTTC. This gives the protein CASSNRAAYEQYF. The rearrangement uses TRBV5-6 and TRBJ2-7, with D unresolved. Trimming left V 4 bases short and J 2 bases short, with 10 bases between. Germline values: CDR1 SGHDT, CDR2 YYEEEE. The CDR3 length is 13 residues.